This passage covers 24 T cell receptor beta chains from one sample sequenced in a study of blood T cell repertoires in COVID-19. Measured with immunoSEQ multiplex PCR; TCRdb has only the in-frame clones, and not every one. The data show around 250,000 clones, 82% seen once. Sequenced material: peripheral blood. The receptors here all came from a woman aged 18-29 years with acute or convalescent COVID-19.

This chain joins TRBV6-5 and TRBJ1-2, with D possibly being TRBD1 (6 bases). Looked up from germline, CDR1 is MNHEY and CDR2 is SVGAGI. The V gene lost 6 bases and the J gene lost 8 bases, with 16 bases spanning the gap. The CDR3 contains 13 residues. CDR3 in amino acids: CASSGRDISGYTF. In DNA, the CDR3 is TGTGCCAGCAGCGGCAGGGACATTTCGGGCTACACCTTC.

This clone came up a few times. The DNA is left out, because the CDR3 cannot be placed on it with certainty; the CDR3 is given as TCRdb lists it. CDR3 loop: CASSVGPGLGDYEQYF. The chain carries TRBV7-2 and TRBJ2-7; the table names TRBD2, a call not compared with the DNA. Termini included, the CDR3 measures 16 amino acids. Germline-derived CDR1 and CDR2 are SGHTA and FQGNSA.

The CDR3 is CASSPTVAEEKLFF. The DNA for the CDR3 is TGTGCCAGCAGCCCTACAGTCGCCGAAGAAAAACTGTTTTTT. The chain carries TRBV5-5 and TRBJ1-4; D ambiguous. Trimming took 4 bases from V and 8 from J, leaving 15 bases between them. CDR1 and CDR2 from the germline V gene are SGHKS and YYEKEE (reference sequence). The CDR3 totals 14 residues.

This rearrangement joins TRBV4-3 to TRBJ2-1, with 10 nucleotides matching TRBD2. From germline, CDR1 is LGHNA and CDR2 YSLEER. CDR3 length: 16 residues. Trimming took 0 bases from V and 7 from J; bases not matched to a gene: 6. CDR3 nucleotide sequence: TGCGCCAGCAGCCAAGATTGGCTAGCGGGAGAAAATGAGCAGTTCTTC. It specifies CASSQDWLAGENEQFF.

The chain has TRBV6-2 or TRBV6-3 and TRBJ2-3, with unresolved D. Germline V gives CDR1 MNHEY, CDR2 SVGEGT. V lost 3 bases to trimming and J lost 2 bases, with 6 bases between them. CDR3 size: 13 residues. The CDR3 DNA follows: TGTGCCAGCAGTTATGCAGTCACAGATACGCAGTATTTT. Translated: CASSYAVTDTQYF.

The rearrangement joins TRBV4-3 to TRBJ1-4, with 9 bases identical to TRBD1. CDR1 LGHNA and CDR2 YSLEER come from the germline V gene. Trimming at V came to 4 bases and at J to 3 bases, leaving 6 bases not matched to a gene. The CDR3 length is 16 residues. CDR3 nucleotide sequence: TGCGCCAGCAGCCCGGGCGGGACAGGGTCTAATGAAAAACTGTTTTTT. Encoded protein: CASSPGGTGSNEKLFF.

CDR3 DNA sequence: TGTGCCAGCAGTTACTCGTCAGGTTCGGCCTATGGCTACACCTTC. Translation: CASSYSSGSAYGYTF. The rearrangement joins TRBV6-5 to TRBJ1-2; no definite D call. The CDR3 is 15 residues long. The V gene's germline CDR1 is MNHEY and CDR2 SVGAGI. The ends were cut back, 0 bases at V and 4 bases at J, with 12 bases in the middle.

The chain links TRBV28 to TRBJ1-2; a possible D gene is TRBD1 (6 bases). V was pared by 8 bases and J by 4 bases, with 11 bases between. This CDR3 is 12 amino acids long. Germline V CDR1 and CDR2: MDHEN, SYDVKM. The DNA of the CDR3 is TGTGCCAGCCTAGACAGGCCCTATGGCTACACCTTC. Its translation: CASLDRPYGYTF.

The rearrangement links TRBV2 to TRBJ2-2, with 9 bases aligning to TRBD2. Germline V gene data show CDR1 as SNHLY and CDR2 as FYNNEI. The trim removed 0 bases at V and 3 bases at J, leaving 11 bases unmatched. The CDR3 extends over 19 amino acids. In nucleotides, the CDR3 is TGTGCCAGCAGTGAAGCGCTTCCGAAGCGGGAGGTCTACACCGGGGAGCTGTTTTTT. It translates to CASSEALPKREVYTGELFF.

This clone was seen a single time. The chain carries TRBV7-6 and TRBJ1-1, with TRBD1 identical over 8 bases. With V trimmed by 2 bases and J by 0 bases, 11 bases remained unmatched. This CDR3 contains 18 residues. CDR1 is SGHVS and CDR2 is FNYEAQ in the germline V gene. The CDR3, as DNA: TGTGCCAGCAGCTTATTCGCGGGACAGGAGATCATGAACACTGAAGCTTTCTTT. Amino acids: CASSLFAGQEIMNTEAFF.

The V gene is TRBV7-2, the J gene TRBJ2-3, with 10 bases aligning to TRBD2. The junction had 5 bases not matched to a gene; V was cut back by 3 bases and J by 5 bases. The CDR3 is 15 amino acids. Germline V CDR1 and CDR2: SGHTA, FQGNSA. CDR3 DNA: TGTGCCAGCAGCTTTTCGGGACTAGCGTTAGATACGCAGTATTTT. This codes for CASSFSGLALDTQYF.

This chain connects TRBV6-5 to TRBJ2-7, with 7 bases fitting TRBD1. CDR1 is MNHEY and CDR2 is SVGAGI in the germline V gene. With V trimmed by 8 bases and J by 7 bases, 14 bases remained unmatched. This CDR3 contains 14 residues. As DNA, the CDR3 is TGTGCCAGCCTATTGAAGACAGGGCGGTGGGAGCAGTACTTC. This codes for CASLLKTGRWEQYF.

The chain combines TRBV18 with TRBJ2-7; 9 bases are shared with TRBD1. V was pared by 0 bases and J by 5 bases, with 8 bases of the junction left unmatched. The germline V gene has CDR1 KGHSH and CDR2 LQKENI. The CDR3 spans 16 residues. The CDR3: CASSPPSPGQGHEQYF. CDR3 sequence (DNA): TGTGCCAGCTCACCACCTTCTCCGGGACAGGGCCACGAGCAGTACTTC.

The chain couples TRBV6-5 to TRBJ1-3; D is ambiguous. Trimming removed 0 bases from V and 0 bases from J, with 9 bases in between. Germline lookup yields CDR1 MNHEY and CDR2 SVGAGI. This CDR3 is built from 16 residues. The CDR3 protein is CASSYSSGNSGNTIYF. CDR3 nucleotides: TGTGCCAGCAGTTACTCGAGCGGCAACTCTGGAAACACCATATATTTT.

This chain joins TRBV6-2 or TRBV6-3 and TRBJ2-4; 8 bases agree with TRBD1. V lost 0 bases and J lost 2; bases outside the gene matches: 3. The length of the CDR3 is 16 residues. Germline loops: CDR1 MNHEY, CDR2 SVGEGT. DNA of the CDR3: TGTGCCAGCAGTTACTCCGGACAGGGTCCCAAAAACATTCAGTACTTC. Translating it yields CASSYSGQGPKNIQYF.

The J gene is TRBJ2-1, the V gene TRBV7-9, with 11 positions matching TRBD2. Losses at the gene ends were 2 bases for V and 5 bases for J; bases not matched to a gene: 2. This CDR3 comprises 15 residues. Germline values: CDR1 SEHNR, CDR2 FQNEAQ (reference sequence). DNA for the CDR3: TGTGCCAGCAGCTTAATGGGACTAGCGGACAATGAGCAGTTCTTC. Its translation: CASSLMGLADNEQFF. Variable domain in full (rest from reference TRBV7-9 and TRBJ2-1): DTGVSQNPRHKITKRGQNVTFRCDPISEHNRLYWYRQTLGQGPEFLTYFQNEAQLEKSRLLSDRFSAERPKGSFSTLEIQRTEQGDSAMYLCASSLMGLADNEQFFGPGTRLTVL.

The gene calls are TRBV6-5 and TRBJ1-2; D gene ambiguous. Germline CDR1 MNHEY, CDR2 SVGAGI. Trimming shortened V by 0 bases and J by 5 bases, and 7 bases separated the two germline ends. There are 13 residues in the CDR3. CDR3 amino acids: CASSYSIEYGYTF. The CDR3 nucleotides are TGTGCCAGCAGTTACTCGATTGAGTATGGCTACACCTTC.

V and J are TRBV14 and TRBJ1-1, with a tentative D call TRBD1 (6 bases). Trimming pared 11 bases from V and 4 bases from J, leaving 14 bases between. Per germline, CDR1 SGHDN and CDR2 FVKESK. The CDR3 is 12 amino acids. The CDR3 DNA reads as TGTGCCGTATACAGGGAGGGCACTGAAGCTTTCTTT. It translates to CAVYREGTEAFF.

This clone has just one count. This chain links TRBV5-1 with TRBJ2-6, with a possible D match to TRBD1 (6 bases). CDR1 is SGHRS and CDR2 is YFSETQ in the germline V gene. V lost 4 bases and J 0 bases, leaving 17 bases between the germline ends. The CDR3 has 18 residues. The CDR3 DNA reads as TGCGCCAGCAGCGAATACCGACAGGTTCTCTCTGGGGCCAACGTCCTGACTTTC. Translated: CASSEYRQVLSGANVLTF.

This sequence joins TRBV9 and TRBJ1-3; D gene ambiguous. This CDR3 has 16 residues. Between the trimmed V and J ends, which lost 2 bases and 0 bases, there was a span of 12 bases. Germline V gives CDR1 SGDLS, CDR2 YYNGEE. CDR3 region: CASSVASGSSGNTIYF. The DNA of the CDR3 is TGTGCCAGCAGCGTGGCATCCGGGAGCTCTGGAAACACCATATATTTT. Filled out from reference TRBV9 and TRBJ1-3, the complete variable domain reads DSGVTQTPKHLITATGQRVTLRCSPRSGDLSVYWYQQSLDQGLQFLIQYYNGEERAKGNILERFSAQQFPDLHSELNLSSLELGDSALYFCASSVASGSSGNTIYFGEGSWLTVV.

This sequence joins TRBV18 and TRBJ2-1; D is unresolved. This CDR3 comprises 12 residues. Trimming pared 2 bases from V and 5 bases from J, leaving 4 bases between. CDR1 is KGHSH, CDR2 LQKENI, per germline. The CDR3 DNA follows: TGTGCCAGCTCACCAGAGAACAATGAGCAGTTCTTC. Its protein is CASSPENNEQFF. Drawing the rest from reference TRBV18 and TRBJ2-1, the complete variable domain is NAGVMQNPRHLVRRRGQEARLRCSPMKGHSHVYWYRQLPEEGLKFMVYLQKENIIDESGMPKERFSAEFPKEGPSILRIQQVVRGDSAAYFCASSPENNEQFFGPGTRLTVL.

CDR3 amino acids: CASSPGLAGYEQFF. CDR3 DNA: TGTGCCAGCTCACCTGGACTAGCGGGATATGAGCAGTTCTTC. V usage is TRBV18 and J usage is TRBJ2-1; 12 nucleotides align to TRBD2. This CDR3 contains 14 residues. Germline CDR1 is KGHSH and CDR2 is LQKENI. The J segment lost 8 bases and the V segment lost 3 bases, leaving 2 bases of the junction unmatched.

The chain recombines TRBV2 with TRBJ2-7; maybe TRBD2 (5 bases). The germline V and J ends were trimmed by 11 bases and 2 bases, with 16 bases remaining between them. The CDR3 spans 13 residues. Germline V gives CDR1 SNHLY, CDR2 FYNNEI. Here the CDR3 DNA reads TGTGCCGGCGGTACTAGGAGTACCTACGAGCAGTACTTC. It codes for CAGGTRSTYEQYF. Supplemented by reference TRBV2 and TRBJ2-7, the full variable domain reads EPEVTQTPSHQVTQMGQEVILRCVPISNHLYFYWYRQILGQKVEFLVSFYNNEISEKSEIFDDQFSVERPDGSNFTLKIRSTKLEDSAMYFCAGGTRSTYEQYFGPGTRLTVT.

This chain uses TRBV3-1 (or the pseudogene TRBV3-2) with TRBJ1-3, with D tentatively TRBD1 (5 bases). The V gene's germline CDR1 is LGHDT and CDR2 YNNKEL (reference sequence). This CDR3 has 15 residues. V lost 0 bases, J lost 0 bases, and 6 bases lay in between. CDR3: CASSQDTGSGNTIYF. For the CDR3, the DNA is TGTGCCAGCAGCCAAGATACAGGCTCTGGAAACACCATATATTTT.